This TCR beta chain was identified in a study of T cells in Graves' hyperthyroidism and ophthalmopathy. Graves' hyperthyroidism showing no ophthalmopathy progression within 18 months was considered stable. The hyperthyroidism patients had all been newly diagnosed, and their disease duration was under 2 months. Their ages ranged from 18 to 65 years. Fresh peripheral blood, around 10 ml of it, supplied the PBMCs. RNA transcripts gave rise to amplified TCR beta CDR3 regions. Primed by the HTBI set, a first-round RT-PCR was run on the TCR CDR3. TCRdb analysed the multiplex PCR reads with MiXCR anew, one entry per CDR3 protein. This table holds some 720,000 distinct CDR3 sequences, around 17% found once. The CDR3 runs to 15 residues. With 1 base removed from V and 2 bases from J, the gap between germline ends came to 9 bases. Per the germline V gene, CDR1 is MNHNS and CDR2 is SASEGT.

V and J are TRBV6-1 and TRBJ1-5; the D is unclear. The receptor was derived from a man younger than 35 with Graves' hyperthyroidism. Sequencing input: blood. CDR3 coding DNA: TGTGCCAGCAGTGAAGGACCAGCTGGCAATCAGCCCCAGCATTTT. This gives the protein CASSEGPAGNQPQHF.